Below, 26 T cell receptor beta chains from the same sample are listed, as sequenced in a study of human T cells and chemical hapten exposure. As for time point: patch test 1, 2 weeks after DPC sensitization. Treatment here: therapeutic diphenylcyclopropenone sensitization with weekly scalp DPC. Each CDR3 protein gets one entry after TCRdb re-called the RACE reads with MiXCR. This sample carries about 340,000 distinct CDR3 sequences, around 7% of them seen once, and the ten largest clones take 7.5% to 9%. The sample consisted of whole blood, taken in connection with sensitization to the hapten diphenylcyclopropenone (DPC). Receptor source: a woman in her late teens or twenties with alopecia areata. Some clones in this sample may be carry-over from other donors' samples.

This clonotype was seen a few times. The chain is built from TRBV27 and TRBJ2-2; D is ambiguous. Germline CDR1 reads MNHEY; CDR2 reads SMNVEV (reference sequence). This CDR3 is built from 15 residues. Trimming took 6 bases from V and 2 from J, leaving 13 bases between them. CDR3: CASSNPPPNTGELFF. CDR3 nucleotides: TGTGCCAGCAGCAACCCCCCACCTAACACCGGGGAGCTGTTTTTT.

This clonotype was seen ten or more times. The V gene is TRBV6-2 or TRBV6-3, the J gene TRBJ2-7, with a tentative D call TRBD2 (7 bases). Trimming pared 2 bases from V and 5 bases from J, leaving 13 bases between. The CDR3 loop spans 14 amino acids. CDR1 MNHEY and CDR2 SVGEGT come from the germline V gene. CDR3 in DNA: TGTGCCAGCAGTTACAGTGGCGGGGGCGACGAGCAGTACTTC. Amino acid sequence: CASSYSGGGDEQYF.

This clonotype appeared many times. The chain combines TRBV7-9 with TRBJ2-3; D ambiguous. This CDR3 comprises 14 residues. V lost 5 bases, J lost 4 bases, and 13 bases lay in between. Germline CDR1 reads SEHNR; CDR2 reads FQNEAQ (reference sequence). CDR3 residues: CASSIMSDADTQYF. The DNA for the CDR3 is TGTGCCAGCAGCATAATGAGCGACGCAGATACGCAGTATTTT.

The chain combines TRBV7-2 with TRBJ2-3; D unclear. This CDR3 contains 16 residues. CDR1 is SGHTA, CDR2 FQGNSA, per germline. Trimming took off 5 bases at V and 1 base at J, with 16 bases between the two ends. The CDR3 sequence: CASSPSRAVRTDTQYF. CDR3 nucleotide sequence: TGTGCCAGCAGCCCCTCTCGGGCAGTCCGCACAGATACGCAGTATTTT.

About this clonotype itself: In this CDR3 the conserved last residue, phenylalanine or tryptophan, is missing, so a read error is likely. The chain combines TRBV7-2 with TRBJ2-3; D gene unclear. CDR1 is SGHTA and CDR2 is FQGNSA in the germline V gene. This CDR3 contains 14 residues. V lost 6 bases to trimming and J lost 2 bases, with 12 bases between them. CDR3 sequence (DNA): TGTGCCAGCAGGGTTAGGGCCTCCACAGATACGCAGTATTTA. This sequence encodes CASRVRASTDTQYL.

The chain uses TRBV12-3 or TRBV12-4 and TRBJ2-2, with 9 bases lining up with TRBD2. V lost 5 bases to trimming and J lost 4 bases; unmatched junction nucleotides: 5. The CDR3 has 15 residues. The CDR3 sequence is CASSPGLASTGELFF. In nucleotides, the CDR3 is TGTGCCAGCAGTCCGGGACTAGCCTCCACCGGGGAGCTGTTTTTT.

This clonotype was counted between two and nine times. The chain uses TRBV28 and TRBJ2-7, with TRBD1 as a possible D gene (5 bases). Germline V gene sequence: CDR1 MDHEN, CDR2 SYDVKM. There are 14 residues in the CDR3. Trimming left V 1 base short and J 4 bases short, with 11 bases between. CDR3 residues: CASSLYDSQYEQYF. CDR3 coding DNA: TGTGCCAGCAGTTTATACGACAGTCAATACGAGCAGTACTTC.

There are a few counts of this clonotype. The genes are TRBV11-2 and TRBJ1-2; D unresolved. Germline CDR1 reads SGHAT; CDR2 reads FQNNGV. V gave up 0 bases and J gave up 4 bases, with 9 bases separating them. This CDR3 region has 14 residues. DNA for the CDR3: TGTGCCAGCAGCTTAGAACGGGAGGGCTATGGCTACACCTTC. Protein sequence: CASSLEREGYGYTF.

V usage is TRBV28 and J usage is TRBJ2-7, with D possibly matching TRBD1 (5 bases). The CDR3 contains 13 residues. Trimming stripped 8 bases from V and 5 bases from J, with 16 bases between. Germline V gene data show CDR1 as MDHEN and CDR2 as SYDVKM. The CDR3 bases are TGTGCCAGCGGCAGGGCGATTCCTCACGAGCAGTACTTC. This gives the protein CASGRAIPHEQYF.

This clonotype showed up many times. The genes are TRBV10-2 and TRBJ2-5; D possibly matches TRBD1 or TRBD2 (5 bases each). Germline loops: CDR1 WSHSY, CDR2 SAAADI. The CDR3 extends over 12 amino acids. The V gene lost 6 bases and the J gene lost 4 bases, with 9 bases spanning the gap. CDR3 sequence: CASRGDRETQYF. The CDR3 DNA reads TGCGCCAGCAGGGGGGACCGAGAGACCCAGTACTTC.

In this sample, this clonotype turned up a few times. The chain carries TRBV6-5 and TRBJ1-1; 7 bases match TRBD1. This CDR3 has 16 residues. Germline V gene sequence: CDR1 MNHEY, CDR2 SVGAGI. The V gene end was trimmed by 0 bases and the J gene end by 4 bases; junction bases not matched to a gene: 8. For the CDR3, the DNA is TGTGCCAGCAGTTACTCAACAGGGGATCTGAGCACTGAAGCTTTCTTT. Its protein is CASSYSTGDLSTEAFF.

This rearrangement joins TRBV7-2 to TRBJ2-3, with D uncertain. With 3 bases removed from V and 4 bases from J, the gap between germline ends came to 5 bases. The CDR3 has 12 residues. CDR1 is SGHTA and CDR2 is FQGNSA in the germline V gene. DNA for the CDR3: TGTGCCAGCAGCTTTCTGGCAGATACGCAGTATTTT. Translation: CASSFLADTQYF.

CDR3 nucleotides: TGTGCCAGCAGTTACCCACAGGGCCTTACGAACATTCAGTACTTC. This codes for CASSYPQGLTNIQYF. The chain links TRBV6-2 or TRBV6-3 to TRBJ2-4; TRBD1 is a possible D gene (6 bases). Germline values: CDR1 MNHEY, CDR2 SVGEGT. This CDR3 is 15 amino acids long. The V end lost 2 bases, the J end lost 7 bases, and 15 bases lay between the germline ends.

This clonotype has only a few counts. This chain uses TRBV27 with TRBJ2-7; 7 bases match TRBD2. The germline CDR1 and CDR2 sequences are MNHEY and SMNVEV (reference sequence). The CDR3 has 13 amino acids. Germline trimming cut 3 bases from V and 7 bases from J; bases unmatched to any gene: 6. The CDR3 DNA follows: TGTGCCAGCAGTTTGGGGGGGACCTTGGAGCAGTACTTC. Amino acids: CASSLGGTLEQYF.

V gene TRBV5-1 combines with J gene TRBJ1-1; possible D gene TRBD1, 5 bases. The germline V and J ends were trimmed by 3 bases and 0 bases, with 12 bases remaining between them. Germline values: CDR1 SGHRS, CDR2 YFSETQ. The CDR3 is 15 amino acids. Here the CDR3 DNA reads TGCGCCAGCAGCTCGACAGTGACCGTGAACACTGAAGCTTTCTTT. Translated, it gives CASSSTVTVNTEAFF.

The sample holds a few counts of this clonotype. The chain couples TRBV12-3 or TRBV12-4 to TRBJ1-2; TRBD1 aligns across 7 bases. V was pared by 4 bases and J by 3 bases, with 2 bases of the junction left unmatched. The CDR3 totals 13 residues. The CDR3 reads CASSSTGDYGYTF. The CDR3 DNA reads as TGTGCCAGCAGTTCCACAGGGGACTATGGCTACACCTTC.

V is TRBV9 and J is TRBJ1-1; TRBD1 aligns across 7 bases. Per the germline V gene, CDR1 is SGDLS and CDR2 is YYNGEE. The CDR3 has 16 residues. Germline trimming cut 3 bases from V and 3 bases from J; bases unmatched to any gene: 11. The DNA of the CDR3 is TGTGCCAGCAGCGCGTATTCGACAGGGTCATACACTGAAGCTTTCTTT. The encoded protein is CASSAYSTGSYTEAFF.

This clonotype was observed a few times. CDR3 amino acids: CASSAAARQPQHF. In DNA form, the CDR3 reads TGTGCCAGCAGTGCGGCAGCCCGTCAGCCCCAGCATTTT. The chain has TRBV2 and TRBJ1-5; D ambiguous. Germline lookup yields CDR1 SNHLY and CDR2 FYNNEI. V lost 4 bases to trimming and J lost 6 bases, with 10 bases between them. CDR3 length equals 13 residues.

The chain links TRBV3-1 to TRBJ2-3; D is ambiguous. CDR3 size: 12 residues. Trimming removed 2 bases from V and 5 bases from J, with 5 bases in between. CDR1 is LGHDT and CDR2 is YNNKEL in the germline V gene (reference sequence). CDR3 sequence (DNA): TGTGCCAGCAGCCAATGGCGAGATACGCAGTATTTT. It translates to CASSQWRDTQYF.

This chain connects TRBV5-1 to TRBJ2-3, with 8 bases identical to TRBD1. This CDR3 contains 19 residues. V shed 1 base and J 0 bases; nucleotides not matched to a gene: 13. Germline CDR1 and CDR2: SGHRS and YFSETQ. CDR3 sequence reads: CASSLFPGGEEPSTDTQYF. The CDR3 DNA is TGCGCCAGCAGCTTGTTTCCAGGGGGCGAGGAGCCTAGCACAGATACGCAGTATTTT.

This clonotype was detected ten times or more. The V gene is TRBV7-2, the J gene TRBJ2-1; 10 positions agree with TRBD2. The CDR3 is made up of 14 amino acids. Germline lookup yields CDR1 SGHTA and CDR2 FQGNSA. J lost 4 bases, V lost 5 bases, and 2 bases had no gene match. The CDR3 loop reads CASSTGLAYNEQFF. Here the CDR3 DNA reads TGTGCCAGCAGCACGGGACTAGCGTACAATGAGCAGTTCTTC.

The CDR3 DNA reads as TGTGCCAGCAGTGTCTATGGAGGGTCTGAAGCTTTCTTT. Protein: CASSVYGGSEAFF. The chain carries TRBV2 and TRBJ1-1; no reliable D call. The germline gives CDR1 SNHLY, CDR2 FYNNEI. The CDR3 is 13 amino acids. Trimming shortened V by 4 bases and J by 6 bases, and 12 bases separated the two germline ends.

This clonotype was seen a handful of times. J is TRBJ2-1 and V is TRBV7-9, with 13 bases matching TRBD2. The CDR3 has 19 residues. Germline V gene lookup returns CDR1 SEHNR and CDR2 FQNEAQ (reference sequence). V lost 5 bases, J lost 0 bases, and 10 bases stayed unmatched. The CDR3 region has the DNA TGTGCCAGCAGCACTCAACGGACTAGCGGGGGCCTCTCCTACAATGAGCAGTTCTTC. Translating gives CASSTQRTSGGLSYNEQFF.

The V and J genes are TRBV12-3 or TRBV12-4 and TRBJ1-1; the D gene is possibly TRBD1 (5 bases). This CDR3 comprises 16 residues. Trimming stripped 8 bases from V and 0 bases from J, with 19 bases between. DNA for the CDR3: TGTGCCAGCGGCGGACACTCGGCGAGTATGAACACTGAAGCTTTCTTT. Its translation: CASGGHSASMNTEAFF.

This clonotype has a handful of counts. This chain connects TRBV12-5 to TRBJ1-2; TRBD1 matches 10 bases. The trim removed 5 bases at V and 6 bases at J, leaving 3 bases unmatched. The V gene's germline CDR1 is LGHNT and CDR2 FRNRAP. CDR3 length equals 13 residues. The CDR3 protein is CASGPGQGNGYTF. For the CDR3, the DNA is TGTGCTAGTGGTCCGGGACAGGGGAATGGCTACACCTTC.

This clonotype was observed many times. The V gene is TRBV12-3 or TRBV12-4, the J gene TRBJ2-7; no clear D gene. V was cut by 2 bases and J by 6 bases, with 14 bases left in between. The CDR3 loop spans 14 amino acids. The CDR3 sequence: CASSLQVNLREQYF. The CDR3 coding sequence is TGTGCCAGCAGTTTACAGGTGAACTTACGCGAGCAGTACTTC.